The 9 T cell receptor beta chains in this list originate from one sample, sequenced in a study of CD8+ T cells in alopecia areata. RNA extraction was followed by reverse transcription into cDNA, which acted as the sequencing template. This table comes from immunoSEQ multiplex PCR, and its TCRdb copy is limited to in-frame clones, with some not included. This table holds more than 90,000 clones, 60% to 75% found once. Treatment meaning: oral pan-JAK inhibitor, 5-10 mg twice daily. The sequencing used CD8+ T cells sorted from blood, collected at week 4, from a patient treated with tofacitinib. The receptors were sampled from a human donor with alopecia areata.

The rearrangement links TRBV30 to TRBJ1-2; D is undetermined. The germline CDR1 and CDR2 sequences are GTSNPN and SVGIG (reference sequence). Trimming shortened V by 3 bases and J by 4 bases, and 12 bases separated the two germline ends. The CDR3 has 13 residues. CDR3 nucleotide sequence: TGTGCCTGGAGCGAAGGACGGTCCTATGGCTACACCTTC. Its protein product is CAWSEGRSYGYTF. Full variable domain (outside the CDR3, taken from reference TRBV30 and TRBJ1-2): SQTIHQWPATLVQPVGSPLSLECTVEGTSNPNLYWYRQAAGRGLQLLFYSVGIGQISSEVPQNLSASRPQDRQFILSSKKLLLSDSGFYLCAWSEGRSYGYTFGSGTRLTVV.

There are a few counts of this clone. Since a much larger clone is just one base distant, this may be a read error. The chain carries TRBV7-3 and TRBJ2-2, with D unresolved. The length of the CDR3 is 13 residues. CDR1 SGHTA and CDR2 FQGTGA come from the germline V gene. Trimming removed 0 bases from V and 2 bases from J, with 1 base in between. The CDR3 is CASSLTNTGELFF. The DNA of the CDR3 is TGTGCCAGCAGCTTAACAAACACCGGGGAGCTGTTTTTT.

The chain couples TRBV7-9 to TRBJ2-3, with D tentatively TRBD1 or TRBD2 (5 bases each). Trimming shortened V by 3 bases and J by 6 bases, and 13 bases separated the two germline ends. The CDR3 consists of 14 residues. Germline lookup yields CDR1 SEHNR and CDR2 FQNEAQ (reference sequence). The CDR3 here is CASSLGVFGDTQYF. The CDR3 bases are TGTGCCAGCAGCTTGGGGGTTTTCGGGGATACGCAGTATTTT.

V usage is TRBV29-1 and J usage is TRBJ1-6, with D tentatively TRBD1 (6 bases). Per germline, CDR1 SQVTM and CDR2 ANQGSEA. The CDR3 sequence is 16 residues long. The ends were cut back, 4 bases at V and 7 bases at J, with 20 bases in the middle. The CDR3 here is CSVGPPRGQPNSPLHF. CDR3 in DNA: TGCAGCGTTGGGCCCCCTCGGGGGCAGCCAAATTCACCCCTCCACTTT. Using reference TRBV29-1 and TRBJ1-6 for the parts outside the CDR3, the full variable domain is SAVISQKPSRDICQRGTSLTIQCQVDSQVTMMFWYRQQPGQSLTLIATANQGSEATYESGFVIDKFPISRPNLTFSTLTVSNMSPEDSSIYLCSVGPPRGQPNSPLHFGNGTRLTVT.

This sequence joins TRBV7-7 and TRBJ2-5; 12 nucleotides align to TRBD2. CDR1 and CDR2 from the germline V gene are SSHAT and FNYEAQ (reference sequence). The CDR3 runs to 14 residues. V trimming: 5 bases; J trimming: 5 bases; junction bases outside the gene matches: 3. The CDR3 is CASSPGTSGETQYF. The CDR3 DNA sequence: TGTGCCAGCAGCCCGGGGACTAGCGGGGAGACCCAGTACTTC.

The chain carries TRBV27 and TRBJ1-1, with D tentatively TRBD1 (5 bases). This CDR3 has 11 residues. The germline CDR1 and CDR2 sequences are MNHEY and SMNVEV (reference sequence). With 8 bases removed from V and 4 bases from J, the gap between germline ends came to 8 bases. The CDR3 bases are TGTGCCAGCCAGAGGGGCACTGAAGCTTTCTTT. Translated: CASQRGTEAFF.

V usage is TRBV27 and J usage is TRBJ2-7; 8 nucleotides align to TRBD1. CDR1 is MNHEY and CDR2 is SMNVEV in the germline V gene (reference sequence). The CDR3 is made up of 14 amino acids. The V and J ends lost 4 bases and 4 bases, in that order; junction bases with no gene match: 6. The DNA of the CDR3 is TGTGCCAGCAGTTCCGGGACAGGTCCTTACGAGCAGTACTTC. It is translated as CASSSGTGPYEQYF.

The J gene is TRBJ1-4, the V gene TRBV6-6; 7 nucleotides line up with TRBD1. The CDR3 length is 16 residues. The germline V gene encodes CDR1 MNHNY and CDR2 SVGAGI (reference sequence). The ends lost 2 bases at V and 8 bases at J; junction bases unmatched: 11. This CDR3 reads CASSYQVEGAREKLFF. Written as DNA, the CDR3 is TGTGCCAGCAGTTACCAGGTTGAGGGGGCGCGCGAAAAACTGTTTTTT.

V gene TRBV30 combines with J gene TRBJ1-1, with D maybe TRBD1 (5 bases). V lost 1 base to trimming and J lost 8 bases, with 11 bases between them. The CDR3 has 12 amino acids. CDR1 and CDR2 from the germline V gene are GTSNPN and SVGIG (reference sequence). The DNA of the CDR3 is TGTGCCTGGAGTGCGGTGACAGCAGAAGCTTTCTTT. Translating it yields CAWSAVTAEAFF.